The rows below give T cell receptor beta chains drawn from one sample of a study of blood T cell repertoires in COVID-19. TCRdb's table, derived via immunoSEQ multiplex PCR, lists solely in-frame clones and lacks some. The sample shows approximately 170,000 clones, 86% of them seen only once. Sequenced input: peripheral blood. All receptors come from a woman aged 80 or over in a cohort sampled during active or convalescent COVID-19. Each CDR3 is given without its conserved first and last residue. D genes are given only for firm matches. Clone size is given for some rows only: seen once, a few or many times, or a class if the clone is expanded.

D | size | V | CDR3
NA | NA | TRBV29-1 | SVEGSYSGNTIY
TRBD2 | NA | TRBV30 | AWSSRSGRGGNEQF
TRBD2 | NA | TRBV5-4 | ASSPNQLAGIYGQY
NA | NA | TRBV30 | AWRQGIYEQY
NA | NA | TRBV21-1 | ASSKRTDSDDPEQF
TRBD1 | NA | TRBV27 | ASSTFGTGDTEAF
TRBD2 | few | TRBV2 | ASSETPGLAGGRNEQF
NA | NA | TRBV5-1 | ASSLSWGDPYEQY
TRBD2 | once | TRBV10-3 | AISRLAEYNEQF
NA | NA | TRBV30 | AWRVGLAGNTIY
TRBD2 | NA | TRBV7-2 | ASSLSPLGRGVNEQF
NA | NA | TRBV24-1 | ATSESVDYGYT
TRBD1 | NA | TRBV2 | ASSPMTGFGSPLH
NA | NA | TRBV23-1 | ASAGSTAITTYEQY
TRBD1 | NA | TRBV9 | ASSAGQGRREKLF
NA | NA | TRBV28 | ASSPGGWNTEAF
NA | NA | TRBV9 | ASSVGQGGYT
NA | NA | TRBV28 | ASSSSPQRREQY
NA | NA | TRBV10-2 | ASSESRGQNNAGNTIY
NA | NA | TRBV12-1 | ASFWGGSLSSGNTIY
NA | once | TRBV19 | ASSILLNTEAF
NA | NA | TRBV2 | ASSEALLGFSRWRQPQH
TRBD1 | once | TRBV28 | ATSTLAGGHEKLF
NA | once | TRBV7-2 | ASSSFLYEQY
TRBD1 | NA | TRBV5-1 | ASSLTGQSYNSPLH
TRBD1 | NA | TRBV7-9 | ASSLSGTGAPPLH
TRBD2 | NA | TRBV19 | ASSTRLAGDQETQY
NA | NA | TRBV6-2/TRBV6-3 | ASSADFQETQY
TRBD1 | NA | TRBV28 | ASSYRTGGIMNTEAF
NA | NA | TRBV7-8 | ASTPGGTHGYT
TRBD1 | NA | TRBV27 | ASSSTGAGYT
NA | NA | TRBV27 | ASSLFGGEQF
TRBD1 | once | TRBV7-9 | ASSLQDREWLNTEAF
TRBD1 | few | TRBV24-1 | ATAQGTGVPEQY
TRBD2 | NA | TRBV7-8 | ASSFQAGGPWPGELF